This T cell receptor (beta chain) originates from a study of OX40 agonist ivuxolimab in advanced cancers. Turning to the study itself: Two cutaneous melanoma patients and one hepatocellular carcinoma patient, three in all, had partial responses.

Autoimmune disease history or systemic immunosuppression was exclusionary. V lost 0 bases and J lost 6, with 10 bases in between. Germline values: CDR1 SGHNT, CDR2 YYREEE (reference sequence). The CDR3 is 14 amino acids. The assay was immunoSEQ multiplex PCR, and TCRdb's table has in-frame clones only and misses some. The table includes 70,000 or so clones, about 80% detected once. As concerns this clone: Antigen specificity is unknown.

Regarding the study as a whole: Relatively little clonal expansion, among the lowest observed, appeared in partial responders at 0.1-3.0 mg/kg.

The sequence came from an adult with an advanced solid tumor such as melanoma, head and neck, liver or kidney cancer. V is TRBV5-4 and J is TRBJ2-1, with a weak D call TRBD1 (6 bases). Source: CD4+ or CD8+ T cells sorted from blood, taken in a trial of the OX40 agonist ivuxolimab. The CDR3 DNA reads TGTGCCAGCAGCTTGGACAGGGTTGTCAATGAGCAGTTCTTC. It specifies CASSLDRVVNEQFF.